This T cell receptor beta chain was sequenced for a study of CD8 T cells in Susac syndrome. From blood CD8+ and CD4+ T cells, TCR beta sequences were generated. CD8+ and CD4+ T cells were negatively isolated; TEMRA cells were FACS-enriched. The V gene lost 3 bases and the J gene lost 4 bases, with 13 bases spanning the gap. The V gene's germline CDR1 is PRHDT and CDR2 FYEKMQ (reference sequence). This CDR3 is built from 14 residues. With random hexamers, 0.5 to 1 ug RNA was reverse transcribed. immunoSEQ multiplex PCR amplified TCR beta CDR3 across 54 Vbeta, 13 Jbeta. From the immunoSEQ multiplex PCR reads, TCRdb called clonotypes with MiXCR, one entry per CDR3 protein. Of hundreds of thousands of distinct CDR3 sequences listed, approximately 90% are singletons.

The clonotype originates from a human donor with multiple sclerosis. The sequenced material came from CD8+ T cells from PBMCs. The chain has TRBV13 and TRBJ2-7; a possible D gene is TRBD1 (6 bases). The CDR3, as DNA: TGTGCCAGCAGCTTCGGACAGAAAGGGTACGAGCAGTACTTC. Translated: CASSFGQKGYEQYF.